This paragraph covers one T cell receptor (beta chain) sequence. This sample is drawn from a study of T cell changes during pregnancy in multiple sclerosis. CDR3 size: 16 residues. The ends were cut back, 4 bases at V and 0 bases at J, with 15 bases in the middle. Per germline, CDR1 SEHNR and CDR2 FQNEAQ (reference sequence). Sequencing was performed with immunoSEQ multiplex PCR; in TCRdb, only in-frame clones are kept and a portion is missing. The sample records about 83,000 clones, around 96% being singletons. The clonotype was recovered from a female donor with multiple sclerosis, enrolled in a pregnancy study. J is TRBJ2-5 and V is TRBV7-9, with D perhaps matching TRBD2 (5 bases). The specimen comprised peripheral blood, sampled in the second trimester of pregnancy. CDR3 region: CASSSRTGDYQETQYF. The CDR3 DNA reads as TGTGCCAGCAGCTCGCGGACTGGAGACTACCAAGAGACCCAGTACTTC.